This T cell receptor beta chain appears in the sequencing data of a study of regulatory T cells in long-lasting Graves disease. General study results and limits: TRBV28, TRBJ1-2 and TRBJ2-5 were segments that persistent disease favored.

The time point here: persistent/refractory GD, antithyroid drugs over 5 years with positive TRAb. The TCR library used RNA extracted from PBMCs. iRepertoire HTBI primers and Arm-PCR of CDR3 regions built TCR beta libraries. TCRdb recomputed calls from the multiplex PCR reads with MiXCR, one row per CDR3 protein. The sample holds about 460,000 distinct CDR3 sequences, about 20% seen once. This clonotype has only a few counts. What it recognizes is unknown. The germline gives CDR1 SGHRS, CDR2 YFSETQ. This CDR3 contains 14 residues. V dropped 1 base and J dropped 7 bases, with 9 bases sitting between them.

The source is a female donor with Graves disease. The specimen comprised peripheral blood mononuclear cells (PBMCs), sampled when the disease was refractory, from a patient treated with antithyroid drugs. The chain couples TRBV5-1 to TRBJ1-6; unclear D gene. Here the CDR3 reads CASSLYGENSPLHF. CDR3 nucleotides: TGCGCCAGCAGCTTGTACGGGGAGAATTCACCCCTCCACTTT.